These T cell receptor beta chains were read from a single sample in a study of T cells in Graves' hyperthyroidism and ophthalmopathy. MiXCR was run by TCRdb on the multiplex PCR reads, yielding one entry per CDR3 protein. The profile shows 600,000 or so distinct CDR3 sequences, around 13% of them singletons. Source material: blood. The receptors stem from a woman in her forties or fifties with Graves' ophthalmopathy. Both conserved end residues are part of each CDR3. Fields, in order: CDR3 length, clone size, V gene, J gene, D gene, CDR3 protein, CDR3 DNA. The D gene is left open where the match is weak. Rows give clone size only sometimes, using once, few, many, or a class for an expanded clone.

len: 15
abundance: many
v_gene: TRBV7-3
j_gene: TRBJ2-7
d_gene: TRBD2
CDR3aa: CASSLRLAGVHEQYF
CDR3nt: TGTGCCAGCAGCTTACGGCTAGCGGGAGTCCACGAGCAGTACTTC

len: 13
abundance: many
v_gene: TRBV6-2/TRBV6-3
j_gene: TRBJ2-1
d_gene: NA
CDR3aa: CASIKRGDNEQFF
CDR3nt: TGTGCCAGCATCAAAAGGGGGGACAATGAGCAGTTCTTC

len: 13
abundance: few
v_gene: TRBV29-1
j_gene: TRBJ1-5
d_gene: TRBD1
CDR3aa: CSVGQGLNQPQHF
CDR3nt: TGCAGCGTTGGACAGGGCCTAAATCAGCCCCAGCATTTT

len: 17
abundance: many
v_gene: TRBV6-2/TRBV6-3
j_gene: TRBJ2-5
d_gene: TRBD1
CDR3aa: CASSTRQGPGEWKTQYF
CDR3nt: TGTGCCAGCAGTACCCGACAGGGGCCTGGCGAATGGAAGACCCAGTACTTC

len: 15
abundance: many
v_gene: TRBV6-1
j_gene: TRBJ1-2
d_gene: NA
CDR3aa: CASSRLREANYGYTF
CDR3nt: TGTGCCAGCAGCAGACTAAGGGAAGCTAACTATGGCTACACCTTC

len: 14
abundance: many
v_gene: TRBV7-9
j_gene: TRBJ2-2
d_gene: NA
CDR3aa: CASSLERTTGELFF
CDR3nt: TGTGCCAGCAGCCTCGAGCGGACCACCGGGGAGCTGTTTTTT

len: 14
abundance: many
v_gene: TRBV11-3
j_gene: TRBJ2-3
d_gene: TRBD1
CDR3aa: CASSRTGATDTQYF
CDR3nt: TGTGCCAGCAGCCGGACAGGGGCGACAGATACGCAGTATTTT

len: 16
abundance: NA
v_gene: TRBV20-1
j_gene: TRBJ2-7
d_gene: TRBD2
CDR3aa: CSAYPGTSGTGYEQYF
CDR3nt: TGCAGTGCTTATCCCGGGACTAGCGGGACGGGTTACGAGCAGTACTTC

len: 11
abundance: NA
v_gene: TRBV6-2/TRBV6-3
j_gene: TRBJ2-7
d_gene: NA
CDR3aa: CAVRFTYEQYF
CDR3nt: TGTGCCGTGCGGTTCACCTACGAGCAGTACTTC

len: 13
abundance: many
v_gene: TRBV2
j_gene: TRBJ1-1
d_gene: NA
CDR3aa: CASSEVRDGEAFF
CDR3nt: TGTGCCAGCAGTGAAGTCCGGGACGGTGAAGCTTTCTTT

len: 17
abundance: NA
v_gene: TRBV20-1
j_gene: TRBJ2-5
d_gene: NA
CDR3aa: CSACERPGDRVQETQYF
CDR3nt: TGCAGTGCTTGTGAGCGGCCAGGGGATCGAGTTCAAGAGACCCAGTACTTC

len: 18
abundance: few
v_gene: TRBV18
j_gene: TRBJ2-6
d_gene: NA
CDR3aa: CASSATGSSSGGANVLTF
CDR3nt: TGTGCCAGCTCCGCGACAGGTTCCTCCTCCGGGGGGGCCAACGTCCTGACTTTC

len: 17
abundance: many
v_gene: TRBV4-3
j_gene: TRBJ2-2
d_gene: TRBD2
CDR3aa: CASSQVLTGRSNGELFF
CDR3nt: TGCGCCAGCAGCCAAGTTCTCACCGGGAGGTCCAACGGGGAGCTGTTTTTT

len: 17
abundance: many
v_gene: TRBV20-1
j_gene: TRBJ2-1
d_gene: NA
CDR3aa: CSARETRRQAILDEQFF
CDR3nt: TGCAGTGCTAGAGAGACAAGGCGACAGGCGATTCTCGATGAGCAGTTCTTC